This T cell receptor (beta chain) came from a study of blood T cell repertoires in COVID-19. On the study more broadly: Some COVID-19 samples were acute and others convalescent; all came from the United States, Italy and Spain. T cells, B-cell-depleted T cells, or PBMCs supplied cDNA or gDNA.

In the original processing: From reference gene primer amplification, estimates of nucleated cell counts were derived. TCRdb keeps only in-frame clones here, not all; method: immunoSEQ multiplex PCR. That table supplies the V and J calls and clone size; D and trimming were determined from the DNA. The repertoire holds 120,000 to 150,000 clones, more than 60% seen once, with approximately 17% in the top ten. Germline-derived CDR1 and CDR2 are WNHNN and SYGVQD (reference sequence). J was trimmed by 2 bases and V by 2 bases; bases with no gene match: 3. This CDR3 is built from 15 residues. Sequencing was performed on peripheral blood. V gene TRBV10-1 combines with J gene TRBJ2-3, with 8 bases identical to TRBD2. This TCR derives from a man aged 45-60 years with acute or convalescent COVID-19. CDR3 sequence reads: CASSERRGATDTQYF. The CDR3 DNA reads as TGCGCCAGCAGTGAGCGGCGGGGGGCCACAGATACGCAGTATTTT.